The next 10 T cell receptor beta chains were all read from a single sample in a study of blood T cell dynamics during melanoma immunotherapy. Measured with immunoSEQ multiplex PCR; TCRdb has only the in-frame clones, and not every one. The sample gives about 11,000 clones, roughly 83% of which show up once; roughly 19% is in the top ten. Indicated time point: pre-treatment baseline. Sequenced material: blood, taken from a patient treated with checkpoint blockade. These TCRs come from a human donor with melanoma.

The rearrangement links TRBV18 to TRBJ2-5; 8 nucleotides line up with TRBD1. With V trimmed by 4 bases and J by 4 bases, 2 bases remained unmatched. CDR3 length equals 13 residues. Per germline, CDR1 KGHSH and CDR2 LQKENI. The CDR3 nucleotides are TGTGCCAGCTCACAACAGGGGGGAGAGACCCAGTACTTC. Protein: CASSQQGGETQYF.

V usage is TRBV29-1 and J usage is TRBJ2-5; D perhaps matches TRBD1 (5 bases). Per the germline V gene, CDR1 is SQVTM and CDR2 is ANQGSEA. CDR3 length: 12 residues. Trimming pared 5 bases from V and 4 bases from J, leaving 11 bases between. The CDR3 sequence: CSVLTATETQYF. Here the CDR3 DNA reads TGCAGCGTTCTGACAGCCACAGAGACCCAGTACTTC.

This chain links TRBV19 with TRBJ2-6; no firm D call. The CDR3 is made up of 20 amino acids. The V end lost 5 bases, the J end lost 2 bases, and 25 bases lay between the germline ends. CDR1 LNHDA and CDR2 SQIVND come from the germline V gene (reference sequence). The CDR3 DNA sequence: TGTGCCAGTAGTCACCGAACTCAGACCCACATCCCCCCTGGGGCCAACGTCCTGACTTTC. Protein product: CASSHRTQTHIPPGANVLTF.

This chain links TRBV5-5 with TRBJ1-1; maybe TRBD1 (5 bases). This CDR3 region has 14 residues. Trimming pared 4 bases from V and 3 bases from J, leaving 13 bases between. The germline V gene encodes CDR1 SGHKS and CDR2 YYEKEE (reference sequence). The CDR3 loop is CASSRTLGDTEAFF. DNA for the CDR3: TGTGCCAGCAGCCGGACCCTGGGGGACACTGAAGCTTTCTTT.

The chain couples TRBV7-7 to TRBJ2-5; D possibly corresponds to TRBD2 (6 bases). The CDR3 has 13 residues. Germline assignment: CDR1 SSHAT and CDR2 FNYEAQ (reference sequence). The V gene lost 5 bases and the J gene lost 1 base, with 8 bases spanning the gap. The CDR3 DNA reads as TGTGCCAGCAGCAGGACTATCCAAGAGACCCAGTACTTC. Its protein is CASSRTIQETQYF.

J is TRBJ2-7 and V is TRBV7-9, with TRBD1 identical over 8 bases. Germline trimming cut 4 bases from V and 5 bases from J; bases unmatched to any gene: 10. Germline V gene data show CDR1 as SEHNR and CDR2 as FQNEAQ (reference sequence). The CDR3 spans 15 residues. The CDR3 sequence: CASSSSRDRLDEQYF. Written as DNA, the CDR3 is TGTGCCAGCAGCTCGTCCCGGGACAGGTTGGACGAGCAGTACTTC.

The J gene is TRBJ2-3, the V gene TRBV27, with 8 bases fitting TRBD2. V lost 3 bases, J lost 5 bases, and 7 bases stayed unmatched. This CDR3 region has 15 residues. In germline, CDR1 is MNHEY, CDR2 SMNVEV (reference sequence). In nucleotides, the CDR3 is TGTGCCAGCAGTTTCGGGGGGGCTAGTATAGATACGCAGTATTTT. Translating it yields CASSFGGASIDTQYF.

This clone was picked up one time. The chain couples TRBV11-3 to TRBJ2-1; weak D call: TRBD1 (6 bases). V was pared by 3 bases and J by 4 bases, with 7 bases between. The CDR3 runs 13 residues. CDR1 and CDR2 from the germline V gene are SGHNT and YENEEA. The CDR3 region is CASSFGQYNEQFF. CDR3 sequence (DNA): TGTGCCAGCAGCTTCGGACAGTACAATGAGCAGTTCTTC.

This chain uses TRBV7-9 with TRBJ1-1, with 8 bases matching TRBD1. V gave up 4 bases and J gave up 0 bases; unmatched junction bases: 10. CDR3 length: 17 residues. Germline V lookup: CDR1 SEHNR, CDR2 FQNEAQ (reference sequence). The CDR3 DNA is TGTGCCAGCAGCTCTAAGGGCACAGGGGGGCTGAACACTGAAGCTTTCTTT. Amino acids: CASSSKGTGGLNTEAFF.

This clone came up a few times. This sequence joins TRBV6-6 and TRBJ2-1; D unresolved. The CDR3 is 12 residues long. Trimming removed 2 bases from V and 7 bases from J, with 6 bases in between. Germline V gene lookup returns CDR1 MNHNY and CDR2 SVGAGI (reference sequence). The CDR3 reads CASSYIANEQFF. CDR3 sequence (DNA): TGTGCCAGCAGTTACATTGCAAATGAGCAGTTCTTC.